The 17 T cell receptor beta chains given below trace back to one sample, sequenced in a study of cytomegalovirus exposure and HLA in healthy donors. A multiplex PCR was run with 60 Vbeta primers and 13 Jbeta primers. Clones were sequenced by immunoSEQ multiplex PCR, and TCRdb holds only the in-frame ones, with some missing. The sample has 150,000 or so clones; roughly 70% are singletons. Sequencing was done on a sample of PBMCs. The origin of the receptors is a man between 18 and 29 years old in good health and CMV-seropositive.

This chain connects TRBV6-1 to TRBJ2-1; 7 nucleotides match TRBD1. The germline V gene has CDR1 MNHNS and CDR2 SASEGT. The CDR3 covers 15 residues. Trimming took 3 bases from V and 3 from J; bases not matched to a gene: 5. The chain's CDR3 is CASSEPGQFYNEQFF. The CDR3 bases are TGTGCCAGCAGTGAGCCGGGACAGTTCTACAATGAGCAGTTCTTC.

The table lists this clone with a few counts. The V gene is TRBV10-3, the J gene TRBJ2-2; 8 positions agree with TRBD1. Per the germline V gene, CDR1 is ENHRY and CDR2 is SYGVKD. This CDR3 spans 12 amino acids. Trimming removed 10 bases from V and 5 bases from J; junction bases left unmatched: 3. The CDR3 is CATGTGTGELFF. As DNA, the CDR3 is TGTGCCACCGGGACAGGAACCGGGGAGCTGTTTTTT.

CDR3 residues: CASRNTGGADGYTF. Written as DNA, the CDR3 is TGCGCCAGCAGGAACACAGGGGGCGCGGATGGCTACACCTTC. The genes are TRBV5-1 and TRBJ1-2; 9 bases are a match to TRBD1. The germline V gene encodes CDR1 SGHRS and CDR2 YFSETQ. This CDR3 has 14 amino acids. V trimming: 5 bases; J trimming: 6 bases; junction bases outside the gene matches: 8.

V usage is TRBV9 and J usage is TRBJ2-1; D is perhaps TRBD1 (5 bases). V was cut by 0 bases and J by 6 bases, with 19 bases left in between. The CDR3 spans 17 residues. The germline CDR1 and CDR2 sequences are SGDLS and YYNGEE. CDR3 loop: CASSVDGRTLISNEQFF. CDR3 coding DNA: TGTGCCAGCAGCGTAGACGGTCGGACATTAATATCCAATGAGCAGTTCTTC.

The sample holds a few counts of this clone. V is TRBV27 and J is TRBJ1-2, with a tentative D call TRBD1 (5 bases). The CDR3 has 14 residues. V lost 6 bases and J 4 bases, leaving 15 bases between the germline ends. Germline lookup yields CDR1 MNHEY and CDR2 SMNVEV (reference sequence). The CDR3 loop reads CASRSGGNFYGYTF. In DNA, the CDR3 is TGTGCCAGCAGATCCGGGGGTAACTTCTATGGCTACACCTTC.

This chain uses TRBV7-8 with TRBJ2-7; TRBD1 aligns across 8 bases. Germline V gene data show CDR1 as SGHVS and CDR2 as FQNEAQ. The V segment lost 0 bases and the J segment 2 bases; nucleotides outside the gene matches: 6. CDR3 length equals 16 residues. DNA for the CDR3: TGTGCCAGCAGCTTAGCAACCGGGACAGGAGCCTACGAGCAGTACTTC. Its protein is CASSLATGTGAYEQYF.

The V call is TRBV15, the J call TRBJ2-3, with D maybe TRBD1 (7 bases). This CDR3 contains 15 residues. Germline V gene data show CDR1 as LNHNV and CDR2 as YYDKDF (reference sequence). V was cut by 0 bases and J by 4 bases, with 11 bases left in between. CDR3 nucleotides: TGTGCCACCAGCAGAGAGACAGGGAGGCCAGATACGCAGTATTTT. Protein product: CATSRETGRPDTQYF.

The V call is TRBV10-3, the J call TRBJ1-5; 11 positions match TRBD1. The V and J ends lost 4 bases and 0 bases, in that order; junction bases with no gene match: 5. Germline V gene data show CDR1 as ENHRY and CDR2 as SYGVKD. The CDR3 runs 17 residues. Written as DNA, the CDR3 is TGTGCCATCAGTGCCGGGGACAGGGGGTCTAGCAATCAGCCCCAGCATTTT. Its protein is CAISAGDRGSSNQPQHF.

This clone is a singleton in its sample. The chain links TRBV5-1 to TRBJ2-6; 8 bases match TRBD1. Losses at the gene ends were 2 bases for V and 2 bases for J; bases not matched to a gene: 6. Per the germline V gene, CDR1 is SGHRS and CDR2 is YFSETQ. This CDR3 has 17 amino acids. CDR3 amino acids: CASSLAAGGTGANVLTF. The DNA of the CDR3 is TGCGCCAGCAGCTTAGCAGCAGGGGGCACTGGGGCCAACGTCCTGACTTTC. The complete variable domain, with remaining parts taken from reference TRBV5-1 and TRBJ2-6, reads KAGVTQTPRYLIKTRGQQVTLSCSPISGHRSVSWYQQTPGQGLQFLFEYFSETQRNKGNFPGRFSGRQFSNSRSEMNVSTLELGDSALYLCASSLAAGGTGANVLTFGAGSRLTVL.

The gene calls are TRBV5-4 and TRBJ1-2, with D unresolved. From germline, CDR1 is SGHNT and CDR2 YYREEE (reference sequence). Trimming stripped 5 bases from V and 8 bases from J, with 10 bases between. The CDR3 extends over 11 amino acids. Written as DNA, the CDR3 is TGTGCCAGCAGAGAGGCGGGCGGCTACACCTTC. Translating gives CASREAGGYTF.

The chain uses TRBV5-1 and TRBJ2-7, with 12 nucleotides matching TRBD2. This CDR3 has 15 residues. J lost 6 bases, V lost 4 bases, and 8 bases had no gene match. Germline CDR1 and CDR2: SGHRS and YFSETQ. The CDR3 DNA reads as TGCGCCAGCAGCCCACTAGCGGGAGGAGGCTCCGAGCAGTACTTC. The encoded protein is CASSPLAGGGSEQYF.

The chain recombines TRBV30 with TRBJ1-1, with no clear D. The CDR3 totals 15 residues. Trimming removed 2 bases from V and 4 bases from J, with 17 bases in between. Germline-derived CDR1 and CDR2 are GTSNPN and SVGIG (reference sequence). In DNA, the CDR3 is TGTGCCTGGAGTATCACCCCTTGGAGGGTCACTGAAGCTTTCTTT. Its translation is CAWSITPWRVTEAFF. Full variable domain (rest looked up from reference TRBV30 and TRBJ1-1): SQTIHQWPATLVQPVGSPLSLECTVEGTSNPNLYWYRQAAGRGLQLLFYSVGIGQISSEVPQNLSASRPQDRQFILSSKKLLLSDSGFYLCAWSITPWRVTEAFFGQGTRLTVV.

The count of this clone is one. This chain links TRBV4-2 with TRBJ1-1; no definite D call. CDR1 is LGHNA, CDR2 YNFKEQ, per germline. V shed 0 bases and J shed 1 base, with 6 bases lying between them. The CDR3 covers 14 residues. The CDR3 nucleotides read TGTGCCAGCAGCCAAGATGGCGGGAACACTGAAGCTTTCTTT. It yields the protein CASSQDGGNTEAFF.

This sequence joins TRBV15 and TRBJ2-7; TRBD1 agrees at 11 bases. The CDR3 runs 12 residues. Per germline, CDR1 LNHNV and CDR2 YYDKDF (reference sequence). J gave up 3 bases and V 8 bases, and 0 bases lay outside the gene matches. The CDR3 DNA reads TGTGCCACCGGGACAGGGGGCTACGAGCAGTACTTC. Amino acid sequence: CATGTGGYEQYF.

This clone has more than one count but fewer than ten. V is TRBV9 and J is TRBJ1-4; D call uncertain. The CDR3 runs 12 residues. Trimming pared 3 bases from V and 4 bases from J, leaving 4 bases between. Per the germline V gene, CDR1 is SGDLS and CDR2 is YYNGEE. The CDR3 DNA is TGTGCCAGCAGCGCCAGTAATGAAAAACTGTTTTTT. It yields the protein CASSASNEKLFF.

V gene TRBV6-1 combines with J gene TRBJ1-1; weak D call: TRBD1 (6 bases). Germline V gene lookup returns CDR1 MNHNS and CDR2 SASEGT. The CDR3 has 13 amino acids. The V end was cut by 8 bases, the J end by 4 bases, with 14 bases between. CDR3 nucleotides: TGTGCCAGCCGCTTGGGGGCAGTCACTGAAGCTTTCTTT. Its protein is CASRLGAVTEAFF.

This clone was detected a few times. The CDR3: CASSKTGLGANVLTF. The DNA of the CDR3 is TGTGCCAGCAGCAAGACAGGCCTCGGGGCCAACGTCCTGACTTTC. This chain connects TRBV11-2 to TRBJ2-6; D perhaps matches TRBD1 (6 bases). Germline-derived CDR1 and CDR2 are SGHAT and FQNNGV. The CDR3 is 15 residues long. V lost 5 bases, J lost 4 bases, and 12 bases lay in between.